The 5 T cell receptor beta chains in this list originate from one sample, sequenced in a study of CD8+ T cells in alopecia areata. As for treatment: oral pan-JAK inhibitor, 5-10 mg twice daily. In each case, RNA was isolated and then reverse transcribed into cDNA as the sequencing template. The repertoire was sequenced with immunoSEQ multiplex PCR; TCRdb's copy has only in-frame clones and lacks some. Here the sample spans about 210,000 clones, 35% to 40% being singletons. Sequenced material: CD4+ T cells sorted from blood, taken between weeks 30 and 35, from a patient treated with tofacitinib. The receptor set was obtained from a human donor with alopecia areata.

The chain recombines TRBV30 with TRBJ2-5; no definite D call. This CDR3 region has 11 residues. Germline V CDR1 and CDR2: GTSNPN, SVGIG (reference sequence). Trimming cost V 0 bases and J 5 bases, with 4 bases left between them. CDR3 protein: CAWSVMETQYF. CDR3 in DNA: TGTGCCTGGAGTGTAATGGAGACCCAGTACTTC.

Concerning this clone: The sample has other DNA sequences that encode this CDR3 too. The chain uses TRBV5-1 and TRBJ1-2; D is unresolved. V was shortened by 2 bases and J by 6 bases, with 8 bases between the two germline ends. Germline V gene lookup returns CDR1 SGHRS and CDR2 YFSETQ. This CDR3 is 12 amino acids long. CDR3: CASSLAGDGYTF. CDR3 bases: TGCGCCAGCAGCTTAGCCGGGGATGGCTACACCTTC.

This clone was seen repeatedly, ten times or more. The chain uses TRBV7-2 and TRBJ2-4; 12 bases are a match to TRBD2. Germline V CDR1 and CDR2: SGHTA, FQGNSA. V gave up 5 bases and J gave up 3 bases; unmatched junction bases: 5. The CDR3 loop spans 16 amino acids. CDR3 sequence reads: CASSEGLAGDKNIQYF. Here the CDR3 DNA reads TGTGCCAGCAGCGAGGGACTAGCGGGTGACAAAAACATTCAGTACTTC.

Details on this clone: A junction end diverges from the germline sequence, so it may reflect a read error. The chain employs TRBV2 and TRBJ1-3, with D possibly matching TRBD1 (6 bases). The CDR3 is made up of 14 amino acids. The V gene's germline CDR1 is SNHLY and CDR2 FYNNEI. Here the CDR3 DNA reads TGTGCCAGCACTGAACAGGGTTCTGGAAACACCATATATTTT. It encodes CASTEQGSGNTIYF.

The J gene is TRBJ1-3, the V gene TRBV30; TRBD1 matches at 9 bases. This CDR3 contains 16 residues. The V segment lost 2 bases and the J segment 5 bases; nucleotides outside the gene matches: 10. Germline lookup yields CDR1 GTSNPN and CDR2 SVGIG (reference sequence). The CDR3 loop reads CAWSLSRDRVRNTIYF. The CDR3 coding sequence is TGTGCCTGGAGTCTAAGTCGGGACAGGGTCCGAAACACCATATATTTT.